This T cell receptor (beta chain) was recorded in a study of CD8 T cells in ankylosing spondylitis (dated by TCRdb to the late 2010s). General notes on the study: To find TCR variants linked to disease, the study profiled T cell receptor beta repertoires in ankylosing spondylitis patients and healthy donors. The full study cohort comprised 25 ankylosing spondylitis patients and 85 to 120 healthy donors. Samples of peripheral blood were taken, and for ankylosing spondylitis patients, synovial fluid was collected as well. Results and caveats for the whole study, not just this receptor: According to the report, matched synovial fluid samples from ankylosing spondylitis patients were significantly enriched for the disease-linked clones. A TCR beta motif of several highly homologous amino acid variants appeared characteristic of blood from ankylosing spondylitis patients. In peripheral blood, the disease-linked clones were found at relatively low frequencies and had a CD8+ phenotype. Some TCR beta motif variants had previously been reported in synovial fluid and blood of reactive arthritis patients, which suggested common disease-initiation mechanisms.

According to the germline V gene, CDR1 reads MNHEY and CDR2 reads SVGAGI. Cut back by 0 bases and 7 bases, the V and J ends lie 12 bases apart. Spanning cysteine to phenylalanine, the CDR3 consists of 15 amino acids. The kept DNA is CDR3 alone, 45 bases in frame from the first base. For this clonotype: Its specific antigen is unknown. Per-base quality was not reported, and no clone a single base away is much larger than it.

The reads were generated on an Illumina HiSeq 2500. TCR beta libraries were prepared by quantitative 5'-RACE with molecular barcodes. In the source study's methods: A new computational method, built on a probabilistic model of VDJ rearrangement, was used to identify disease-linked TCR variants. TCRdb reanalyzed the raw reads on its own, using fastp at Q25 for trimming and MiXCR for clone calling, and kept in-frame beta chains. Rows are combined by CDR3 protein, so each entry shows the most common genes and DNA. None of the V and J calls come from the authors' own analysis; TCRdb made them. Counted in this sample were around 220,000 distinct CDR3 sequences; around 17% of them appeared once. The ten largest make up about 42% of the sample.

Source material: blood, either unsorted or a sorted T cell fraction (not recorded which). The rearrangement combines TRBV6-5 with TRBJ2-2; a weak D assignment points to TRBD2 (6 bases agree). The receptor's source is a male donor with ankylosing spondylitis. The encoded CDR3 is CASSYSTGLGGELFF. The bases read TGTGCCAGCAGTTACTCAACGGGACTCGGCGGGGAGCTGTTTTTT.